This TCR beta chain was recorded in a study of shared clonotypes between healthy human individuals. Libraries were prepared by immunoSEQ multiplex PCR; TCRdb keeps only in-frame clonotypes and omits some of them. This table holds about 2.2 million clones, 90% to 95% found once. The sample holds one count of this clone. As defined, naive CD8 cells were CD45RO-negative and positively selected for CCR7, with terminally differentiated effector memory CD45RA+ cells excluded. This CDR3 comprises 14 residues. In germline, CDR1 is SGHNT, CDR2 YYREEE (reference sequence). V was pared by 1 base and J by 2 bases, with 10 bases between.

The material sequenced was naive CD8+ T cells from PBMCs. This TCR came from a man aged 18 to 30 in good health. Some clones in this sample may be carry-over from other donors' samples. The gene calls are TRBV5-4 and TRBJ2-7, with D maybe TRBD2 (6 bases). CDR3 in DNA: TGTGCCAGCAGCTTGTCTTCGGGGGCCTACGAGCAGTACTTC. Translated: CASSLSSGAYEQYF.